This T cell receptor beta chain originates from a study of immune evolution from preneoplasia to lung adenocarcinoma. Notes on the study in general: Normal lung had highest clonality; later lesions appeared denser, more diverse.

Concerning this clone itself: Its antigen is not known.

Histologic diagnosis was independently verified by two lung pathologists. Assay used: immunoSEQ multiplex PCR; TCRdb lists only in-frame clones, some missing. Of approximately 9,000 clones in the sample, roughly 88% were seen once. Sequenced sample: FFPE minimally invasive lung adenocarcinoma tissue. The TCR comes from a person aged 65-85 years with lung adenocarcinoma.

CDR3 sequence reads: CASSLQGYYYGYTF. In DNA, the CDR3 is TGTGCCAGCTCACTACAGGGTTACTACTATGGCTACACCTTC. The chain is built from TRBV18 and TRBJ1-2; the D gene is possibly TRBD1 (6 bases). Trimming removed 4 bases from V and 3 bases from J, with 12 bases in between. CDR3 length: 14 amino acids. Per the germline V gene, CDR1 is KGHSH and CDR2 is LQKENI.